This T cell receptor beta chain is drawn from a study of blood T cell repertoires in COVID-19. Profiled with immunoSEQ multiplex PCR; TCRdb holds only in-frame clones, not every one. The sample records over 350,000 clones, approximately 90% being singletons. In this sample, this clone turned up once. This TCR came from a woman between 35 and 50 years old who had been exposed to COVID-19. Sample: PBMCs or T cells enriched from blood (not recorded which).

The DNA of the CDR3 is TGTGCCAGCAGCCTTCGGGACTATAATTCACCCCTCCACTTT. Translating it yields CASSLRDYNSPLHF. The chain has TRBV9 and TRBJ1-6; D not resolved. Trimming took 4 bases from V and 3 from J, leaving 8 bases between them. CDR3 length: 14 amino acids. Germline CDR1 is SGDLS and CDR2 is YYNGEE.